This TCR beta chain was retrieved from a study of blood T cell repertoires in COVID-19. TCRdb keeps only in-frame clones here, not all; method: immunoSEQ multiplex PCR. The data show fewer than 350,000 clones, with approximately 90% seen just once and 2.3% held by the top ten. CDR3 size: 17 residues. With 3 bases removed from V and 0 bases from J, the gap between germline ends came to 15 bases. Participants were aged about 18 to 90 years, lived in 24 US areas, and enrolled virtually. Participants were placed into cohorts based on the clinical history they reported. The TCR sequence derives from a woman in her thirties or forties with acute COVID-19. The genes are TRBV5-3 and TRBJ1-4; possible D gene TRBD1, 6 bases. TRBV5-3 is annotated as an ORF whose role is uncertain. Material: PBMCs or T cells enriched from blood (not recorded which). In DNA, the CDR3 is TGTGCCAGAAGCTGGGGGACAAAAGAGGCAACTAATGAAAAACTGTTTTTT. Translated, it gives CARSWGTKEATNEKLFF.